This TCR beta chain was recorded in a study of shared clonotypes between healthy human individuals. TCRdb's table, derived via immunoSEQ multiplex PCR, lists solely in-frame clones and lacks some. The sample has about 1,500,000 clones, over 95% seen once. Trimming at V came to 6 bases and at J to 3 bases, leaving 14 bases not matched to a gene. CDR3 length equals 18 residues. The germline V gene has CDR1 MNHEY and CDR2 SMNVEV (reference sequence). The V call is TRBV27, the J call TRBJ2-4, with TRBD2 identical over 10 bases. The sequence came from a man aged 25 to 40 in good health. Sequencing input: naive CD4+ T cells sorted from blood. As for subset: CD45RA+ positively selected. The DNA of the CDR3 is TGTGCCAGCAGCCCACTCTCAGGACTAGCGGCAATCAAAAACATTCAGTACTTC. Translation: CASSPLSGLAAIKNIQYF.